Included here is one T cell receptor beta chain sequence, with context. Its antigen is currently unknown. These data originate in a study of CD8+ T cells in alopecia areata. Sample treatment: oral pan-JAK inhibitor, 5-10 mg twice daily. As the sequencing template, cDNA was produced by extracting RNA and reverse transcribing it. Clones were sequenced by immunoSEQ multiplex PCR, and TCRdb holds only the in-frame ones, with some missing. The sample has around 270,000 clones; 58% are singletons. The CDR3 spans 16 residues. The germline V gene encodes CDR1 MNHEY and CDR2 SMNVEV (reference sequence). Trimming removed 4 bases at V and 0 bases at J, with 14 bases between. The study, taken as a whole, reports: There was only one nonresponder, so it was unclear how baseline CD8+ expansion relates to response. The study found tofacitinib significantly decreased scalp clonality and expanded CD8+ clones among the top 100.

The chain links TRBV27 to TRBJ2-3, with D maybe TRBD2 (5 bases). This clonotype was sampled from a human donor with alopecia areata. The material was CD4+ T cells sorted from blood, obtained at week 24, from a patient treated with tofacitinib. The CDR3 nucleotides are TGTGCCAGCAGTTACCTCCTAGCTCCTAGCACAGATACGCAGTATTTT. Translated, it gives CASSYLLAPSTDTQYF.